Listed here are 29 T cell receptor beta chains from one sample, sequenced in a study of T cells in pancreatic ductal adenocarcinoma. No neoadjuvant therapy was given to the selected pancreatic ductal adenocarcinoma patients before their surgery. Using immunoSEQ multiplex PCR, the repertoire was profiled, and TCRdb retains in-frame clones only, with some absent. The repertoire holds around 15,000 clones, with under 95% as singletons. Sequencing was performed on PBMCs. The receptors stem from a human donor with pancreatic ductal adenocarcinoma.

This clone showed up just a few times. This chain links TRBV5-1 with TRBJ2-3; perhaps TRBD1 as D (6 bases). Germline V gene lookup returns CDR1 SGHRS and CDR2 YFSETQ. The CDR3 is made up of 20 amino acids. The V gene lost 0 bases and the J gene lost 0 bases, with 23 bases spanning the gap. The CDR3 reads CASSLALTDWDTLSTDTQYF. The CDR3 region has the DNA TGCGCCAGCAGCTTGGCCCTGACAGACTGGGACACCCTTAGCACAGATACGCAGTATTTT.

V gene TRBV27 combines with J gene TRBJ2-7; 11 bases align to TRBD1. The CDR3 loop spans 15 amino acids. Per germline, CDR1 MNHEY and CDR2 SMNVEV (reference sequence). With 3 bases clipped from V and 0 bases from J, the junction kept 1 base outside the gene matches. CDR3 amino acids: CASSLGQGGSYEQYF. The CDR3 coding sequence is TGTGCCAGCAGTTTGGGACAGGGGGGCTCCTACGAGCAGTACTTC.

The chain carries TRBV7-2 and TRBJ2-3, with 11 positions matching TRBD2. This CDR3 is built from 18 residues. The V segment lost 6 bases and the J segment 1 base; nucleotides outside the gene matches: 12. Per the germline V gene, CDR1 is SGHTA and CDR2 is FQGNSA. The CDR3 nucleotides read TGTGCCAGCAGATCGAACCGACTAGCGGGATCTGGCACAGATACGCAGTATTTT. It codes for CASRSNRLAGSGTDTQYF.

This rearrangement joins TRBV5-5 to TRBJ2-3; 8 nucleotides align to TRBD1. CDR1 and CDR2 from the germline V gene are SGHKS and YYEKEE (reference sequence). The CDR3 loop spans 15 amino acids. As DNA, the CDR3 is TGTGACACCTGGGGGCAGGGGGCTAGCACAGATACGCAGTATTTT. This translates into CDTWGQGASTDTQYF. The variable domain in full, completed from reference TRBV5-5 and TRBJ2-3, reads DAGVTQSPTHLIKTRGQQVTLRCSPISGHKSVSWYQQVLGQGPQFIFQYYEKEERGRGNFPDRFSARQFPNYSSELNVNALLLGDSALYLCDTWGQGASTDTQYFGPGTRLTVL.

The chain combines TRBV7-9 with TRBJ2-7; D not resolved. Trimming left V 1 base short and J 6 bases short, with 10 bases between. Germline V gene sequence: CDR1 SEHNR, CDR2 FQNEAQ (reference sequence). The CDR3 extends over 13 amino acids. The CDR3 region is CASSLESFSEQYF. CDR3 DNA sequence: TGTGCCAGCAGCTTAGAAAGCTTTAGCGAGCAGTACTTC.

The rearrangement joins TRBV5-4 to TRBJ1-2; 10 nucleotides agree with TRBD1. Germline V gene sequence: CDR1 SGHNT, CDR2 YYREEE (reference sequence). This CDR3 is built from 17 residues. The V and J ends lost 0 bases and 4 bases, in that order; junction bases with no gene match: 9. In nucleotides, the CDR3 is TGTGCCAGCAGCTTGGCCGTTGGGACAGGGGAGTCCTATGGCTACACCTTC. Translated, it gives CASSLAVGTGESYGYTF.

The CDR3 coding sequence is TGTGCCAGCAGCCAAGCGGGAAATTCACCCCTCCACTTT. Amino acids: CASSQAGNSPLHF. The chain carries TRBV4-2 and TRBJ1-6; no firm D call. This CDR3 comprises 13 residues. Germline V gene lookup returns CDR1 LGHNA and CDR2 YNFKEQ. V was pared by 1 base and J by 7 bases, with 5 bases between.

The V and J genes are TRBV6-5 and TRBJ2-2; no definite D call. Trimming left V 6 bases short and J 8 bases short, with 10 bases between. From germline, CDR1 is MNHEY and CDR2 SVGAGI. This CDR3 region has 12 residues. Here the CDR3 DNA reads TGTGCCAGCAGCATCCTGAGAGGGGAGCTGTTTTTT. This translates into CASSILRGELFF.

This clone appeared a single time. The rearrangement links TRBV9 to TRBJ2-7; 11 nucleotides agree with TRBD2. CDR3 length: 18 amino acids. Trimming cost V 3 bases and J 0 bases; bases outside gene matches: 11. Germline-derived CDR1 and CDR2 are SGDLS and YYNGEE. The CDR3 sequence: CASSGGGTSGGSSYEQYF. The CDR3 region has the DNA TGTGCCAGCAGCGGTGGGGGGACTAGCGGAGGAAGCTCCTACGAGCAGTACTTC.

The V and J genes are TRBV9 and TRBJ2-7; 15 nucleotides line up with TRBD2. The CDR3 spans 16 residues. Trimming removed 3 bases from V and 4 bases from J; junction bases left unmatched: 5. From germline, CDR1 is SGDLS and CDR2 YYNGEE. The CDR3 spells CASSEGTSGRRYEQYF. CDR3 DNA sequence: TGTGCCAGCAGCGAAGGGACTAGCGGGAGGAGATACGAGCAGTACTTC. The variable domain in full, with the rest retrieved from reference TRBV9 and TRBJ2-7, is DSGVTQTPKHLITATGQRVTLRCSPRSGDLSVYWYQQSLDQGLQFLIQYYNGEERAKGNILERFSAQQFPDLHSELNLSSLELGDSALYFCASSEGTSGRRYEQYFGPGTRLTVT.

This sequence joins TRBV7-2 and TRBJ2-2; 14 nucleotides align to TRBD2. This CDR3 has 16 amino acids. V lost 5 bases to trimming and J lost 6 bases; unmatched junction nucleotides: 5. Germline values: CDR1 SGHTA, CDR2 FQGNSA. Here the CDR3 DNA reads TGTGCCAGCAGCCCCTGGACTAGCGGGAGGCCCGGGGAGCTGTTTTTT. Amino acids: CASSPWTSGRPGELFF.

J is TRBJ1-2 and V is TRBV4-3; 7 nucleotides line up with TRBD1. The CDR3 has 16 residues. The germline CDR1 and CDR2 sequences are LGHNA and YSLEER. Trimming at V came to 2 bases and at J to 2 bases, leaving 8 bases not matched to a gene. The CDR3 DNA follows: TGCGCCAGCAGCCAAATTGGGACAGAAACCAACTATGGCTACACCTTC. It encodes CASSQIGTETNYGYTF.

The chain joins TRBV18 to TRBJ2-1, with TRBD2 matching over 10 bases. This CDR3 is built from 21 residues. V gave up 2 bases and J gave up 0 bases; unmatched junction bases: 16. Germline V gene sequence: CDR1 KGHSH, CDR2 LQKENI. DNA for the CDR3: TGTGCCAGCTCACCATATAAAGTCCTAGCGGGGGACAGAAGCTCCTACAATGAGCAGTTCTTC. Its protein is CASSPYKVLAGDRSSYNEQFF.

This clone has more than one count but fewer than ten. This rearrangement joins TRBV9 to TRBJ1-4; TRBD1 agrees at 9 bases. Germline-derived CDR1 and CDR2 are SGDLS and YYNGEE. Trimming took 6 bases from V and 5 from J; bases not matched to a gene: 5. The CDR3 is made up of 14 amino acids. CDR3 nucleotides: TGTGCCAGCAACCAACAGGGGGCGAATGAAAAACTGTTTTTT. Its protein is CASNQQGANEKLFF.

Points on this clone: An end of the junction does not agree with germline; a read error may underlie this. V gene TRBV5-4 combines with J gene TRBJ1-5; D unclear. Per germline, CDR1 SGHNT and CDR2 YYREEE (reference sequence). CDR3 length: 14 amino acids. CDR3 coding DNA: TGCGCCAGCAGCCCCGACCTACAATCAGCCGCTCAGCATTTT. Translated: CASSPDLQSAAQHF.

This chain's CDR3 is CASKLKIPGQGAGYMNTEAFF. For the CDR3, the DNA is TGCGCCAGCAAACTTAAAATTCCGGGACAGGGGGCCGGATACATGAACACTGAAGCTTTCTTT. The chain links TRBV5-1 to TRBJ1-1; 12 nucleotides align to TRBD1. Germline V gene data show CDR1 as SGHRS and CDR2 as YFSETQ. The CDR3 covers 21 residues. V lost 6 bases and J lost 0; bases outside the gene matches: 21.

This chain joins TRBV2 and TRBJ2-7, with 12 bases fitting TRBD2. V dropped 6 bases and J dropped 11; count of bases not matched to a gene: 14. Germline V gene lookup returns CDR1 SNHLY and CDR2 FYNNEI. This CDR3 is built from 15 residues. Here the CDR3 reads CASSVGLAGGGSEYF. The CDR3 nucleotides are TGTGCCAGCAGCGTGGGGCTAGCGGGAGGGGGCTCGGAGTACTTC.

The chain is built from TRBV30 and TRBJ1-1, with TRBD1 as a possible D gene (5 bases). V was cut by 2 bases and J by 6 bases, with 16 bases left in between. CDR3 length: 14 residues. Germline CDR1 reads GTSNPN; CDR2 reads SVGIG (reference sequence). The CDR3 region is CAWSSLGEVAEAFF. The CDR3 bases are TGTGCCTGGAGTTCCTTGGGGGAAGTTGCTGAAGCTTTCTTT.

The chain couples TRBV11-2 to TRBJ1-4; TRBD1 aligns across 12 bases. Trimming cost V 5 bases and J 8 bases; bases outside gene matches: 3. CDR3 length: 14 residues. CDR1 and CDR2 from the germline V gene are SGHAT and FQNNGV. The CDR3 sequence is CASSLGQGAEKLFF. DNA for the CDR3: TGTGCCAGCAGCCTGGGACAGGGGGCAGAAAAACTGTTTTTT.

The CDR3 sequence is CASSKARGTGGFTAYNEQFF. The CDR3 DNA reads TGTGCCAGCAGCAAAGCGCGGGGGACAGGGGGCTTTACGGCGTACAATGAGCAGTTCTTC. The chain carries TRBV21-1 and TRBJ2-1; TRBD1 reflects the table's D call only, with no check against the DNA. TRBV21-1 is noted as a pseudogene. The CDR3 consists of 20 residues.

The chain recombines TRBV9 with TRBJ2-1, with 7 bases fitting TRBD2. Germline V gives CDR1 SGDLS, CDR2 YYNGEE. With 1 base clipped from V and 4 bases from J, the junction kept 5 bases outside the gene matches. This CDR3 contains 15 residues. CDR3 protein: CASSVRLAEYNEQFF. CDR3 DNA: TGTGCCAGCAGCGTAAGGCTAGCGGAATACAATGAGCAGTTCTTC.

CDR3 loop: CASSLRGTTNEKLFF. In DNA form, the CDR3 reads TGCGCCAGCAGCTTACGAGGGACGACTAATGAAAAACTGTTTTTT. The chain joins TRBV5-1 to TRBJ1-4; D perhaps matches TRBD1 (5 bases). There are 15 residues in the CDR3. Germline loops: CDR1 SGHRS, CDR2 YFSETQ. Deletions cut 2 bases from V and 2 bases from J, with 10 bases between.

The J gene is TRBJ2-3, the V gene TRBV27; D may correspond to TRBD1 or TRBD2 (5 bases each). The V end lost 2 bases, the J end lost 1 base, and 10 bases lay between the germline ends. The CDR3 runs 15 residues. Germline values: CDR1 MNHEY, CDR2 SMNVEV (reference sequence). CDR3 sequence reads: CASSLIGARTDTQYF. As DNA, the CDR3 is TGTGCCAGCAGTTTAATCGGGGCGCGCACAGATACGCAGTATTTT.

This chain links TRBV29-1 with TRBJ1-1, with 7 bases matching TRBD1. The CDR3 length is 14 residues. The germline V gene has CDR1 SQVTM and CDR2 ANQGSEA. V lost 5 bases, J lost 0 bases, and 6 bases stayed unmatched. CDR3 protein: CSVIQGSMNTEAFF. The CDR3 region has the DNA TGCAGCGTTATACAGGGGTCCATGAACACTGAAGCTTTCTTT.

The J gene is TRBJ1-2, the V gene TRBV19, with 9 bases matching TRBD1. From germline, CDR1 is LNHDA and CDR2 SQIVND (reference sequence). The J segment lost 1 base and the V segment lost 1 base, leaving 10 bases of the junction unmatched. The CDR3 is 18 residues long. CDR3 region: CASSIAGPGQGFNYGYTF. CDR3 DNA: TGTGCCAGTAGTATAGCCGGTCCGGGACAGGGATTTAACTATGGCTACACCTTC.

The chain has TRBV30 and TRBJ2-3; TRBD2 aligns across 10 bases. The CDR3 has 17 amino acids. Germline lookup yields CDR1 GTSNPN and CDR2 SVGIG (reference sequence). V dropped 0 bases and J dropped 5; count of bases not matched to a gene: 11. The CDR3 loop reads CAWSVGGAGGRIDTQYF. The CDR3 DNA follows: TGTGCCTGGAGTGTAGGGGGAGCGGGGGGGCGGATAGATACGCAGTATTTT.

The chain is built from TRBV28 and TRBJ2-7; the match to TRBD1 covers 12 bases. The CDR3 spans 20 residues. The junction had 15 bases not matched to a gene; V was cut back by 2 bases and J by 1 base. The germline gives CDR1 MDHEN, CDR2 SYDVKM. In DNA, the CDR3 is TGTGCCAGCAGTTTAAATCTCGGGACAGGGGGCGCGAAGTTTTCCTACGAGCAGTACTTC. Amino acids: CASSLNLGTGGAKFSYEQYF.

This clone occurred a few times. The chain uses TRBV18 and TRBJ2-2; a possible D gene is TRBD1 (6 bases). There are 17 residues in the CDR3. V was pared by 3 bases and J by 2 bases, with 16 bases between. Germline lookup yields CDR1 KGHSH and CDR2 LQKENI. CDR3 residues: CASSPIFGQINTGELFF. The CDR3, as DNA: TGTGCCAGCTCACCGATCTTCGGACAGATAAACACCGGGGAGCTGTTTTTT. Based on the CDR3 plus reference TRBV18 and TRBJ2-2, the full variable domain is NAGVMQNPRHLVRRRGQEARLRCSPMKGHSHVYWYRQLPEEGLKFMVYLQKENIIDESGMPKERFSAEFPKEGPSILRIQQVVRGDSAAYFCASSPIFGQINTGELFFGEGSRLTVL.

The chain employs TRBV5-1 and TRBJ2-3; TRBD2 aligns across 10 bases. Germline CDR1 reads SGHRS; CDR2 reads YFSETQ. After removal of 5 bases from V and 0 bases from J, the junction contained 3 bases not matched to a gene. The CDR3 length is 15 residues. The DNA of the CDR3 is TGCGCCAGCAGTACTAGCGGGGCTAGCACAGATACGCAGTATTTT. As protein: CASSTSGASTDTQYF.